This T cell receptor beta chain was obtained from a study of T cells in Graves' hyperthyroidism and ophthalmopathy. Study-wide points: Through a model of 13 V-J features, ophthalmopathy was separated from stable hyperthyroidism. Most expanded thyroid clonotypes above 0.001 also appeared in blood.

In this sample, this clonotype turned up many times. The antigen remains unidentified. Exclusion of patients followed from uncontrolled infection, other autoimmune disease, pregnancy or lactation. The germline gives CDR1 WSHSY, CDR2 SAAADI. V shed 2 bases and J shed 7 bases, with 5 bases lying between them. CDR3 length: 11 residues. Amplified TCR beta CDR3 regions came from RNA transcripts. HTBI primers were employed in a first-round RT-PCR of the TCR CDR3. TCRdb processed the multiplex PCR reads anew with MiXCR; each CDR3 protein has one entry. Of over 300,000 distinct CDR3 sequences listed, roughly an eighth are singletons.

The TCR originated in a woman in her forties with Graves' ophthalmopathy. Source material: blood. The chain uses TRBV10-2 and TRBJ1-1, with D unresolved. The CDR3 spells CASSEASEAFF. CDR3 DNA: TGCGCCAGCAGTGAGGCCAGTGAAGCTTTCTTT.